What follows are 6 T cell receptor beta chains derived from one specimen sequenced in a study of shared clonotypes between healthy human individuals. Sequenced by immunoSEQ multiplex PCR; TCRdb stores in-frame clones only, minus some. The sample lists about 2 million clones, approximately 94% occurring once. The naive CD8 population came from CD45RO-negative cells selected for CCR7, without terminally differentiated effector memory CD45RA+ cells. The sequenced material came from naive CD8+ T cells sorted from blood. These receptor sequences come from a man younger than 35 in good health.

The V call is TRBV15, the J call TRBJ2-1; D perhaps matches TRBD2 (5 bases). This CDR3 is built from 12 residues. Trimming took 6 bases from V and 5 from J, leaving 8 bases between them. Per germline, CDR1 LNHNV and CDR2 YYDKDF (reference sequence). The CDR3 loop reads CATRWGDNEQFF. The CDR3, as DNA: TGTGCCACCAGGTGGGGAGACAATGAGCAGTTCTTC.

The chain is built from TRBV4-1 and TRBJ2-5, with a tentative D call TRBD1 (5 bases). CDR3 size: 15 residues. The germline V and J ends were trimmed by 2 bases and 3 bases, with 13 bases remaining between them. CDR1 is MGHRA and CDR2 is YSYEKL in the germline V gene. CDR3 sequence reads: CASSQPTESEETQYF. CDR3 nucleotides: TGCGCCAGCAGCCAACCGACAGAGTCCGAAGAGACCCAGTACTTC.

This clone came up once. The CDR3 loop reads CASSDWRGEHTDTQYF. The CDR3 bases are TGTGCCAGCAGCGACTGGCGGGGGGAACACACAGATACGCAGTATTTT. V is TRBV11-1 and J is TRBJ2-3, with 8 bases that match TRBD2. CDR1 and CDR2 from the germline V gene are SGHAT and FQDESV (reference sequence). CDR3 length: 16 amino acids. V shed 5 bases, J shed 2 bases, and the junction held 9 bases outside the gene matches.

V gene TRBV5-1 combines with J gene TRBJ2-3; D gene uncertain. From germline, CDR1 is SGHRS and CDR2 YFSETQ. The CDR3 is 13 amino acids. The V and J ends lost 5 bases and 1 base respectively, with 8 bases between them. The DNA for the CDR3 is TGCGCCAGCAGGGACCTGGGCACAGATACGCAGTATTTT. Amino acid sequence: CASRDLGTDTQYF.

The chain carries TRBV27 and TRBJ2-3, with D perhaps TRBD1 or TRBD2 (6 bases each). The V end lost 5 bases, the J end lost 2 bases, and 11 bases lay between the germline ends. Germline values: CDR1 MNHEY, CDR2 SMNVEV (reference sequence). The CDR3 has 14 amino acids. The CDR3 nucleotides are TGTGCCAGCAGTCAACGGGGGCTCACAGATACGCAGTATTTT. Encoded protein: CASSQRGLTDTQYF.

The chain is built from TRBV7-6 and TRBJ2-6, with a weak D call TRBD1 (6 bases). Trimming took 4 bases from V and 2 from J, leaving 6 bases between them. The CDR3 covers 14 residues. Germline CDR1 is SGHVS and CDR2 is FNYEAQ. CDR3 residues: CASSSGAGANVLTF. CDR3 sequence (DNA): TGTGCCAGCAGCTCAGGGGCTGGGGCCAACGTCCTGACTTTC.